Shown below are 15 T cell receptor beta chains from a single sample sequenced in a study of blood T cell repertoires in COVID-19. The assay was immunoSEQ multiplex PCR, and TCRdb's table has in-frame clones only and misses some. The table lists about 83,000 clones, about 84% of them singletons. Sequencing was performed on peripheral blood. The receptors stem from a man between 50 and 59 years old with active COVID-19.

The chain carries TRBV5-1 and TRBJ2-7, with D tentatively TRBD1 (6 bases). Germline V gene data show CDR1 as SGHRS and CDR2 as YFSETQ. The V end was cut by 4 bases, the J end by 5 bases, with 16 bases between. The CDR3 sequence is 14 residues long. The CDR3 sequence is CASSPPGVKNEQYF. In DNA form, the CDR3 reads TGCGCCAGCAGCCCTCCAGGGGTTAAGAACGAGCAGTACTTC.

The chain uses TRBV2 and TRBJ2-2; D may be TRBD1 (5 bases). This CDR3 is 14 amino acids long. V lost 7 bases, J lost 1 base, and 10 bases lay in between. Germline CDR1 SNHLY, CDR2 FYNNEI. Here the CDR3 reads CASKGSVNTGELFF. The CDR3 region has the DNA TGTGCCAGCAAGGGGTCAGTGAACACCGGGGAGCTGTTTTTT.

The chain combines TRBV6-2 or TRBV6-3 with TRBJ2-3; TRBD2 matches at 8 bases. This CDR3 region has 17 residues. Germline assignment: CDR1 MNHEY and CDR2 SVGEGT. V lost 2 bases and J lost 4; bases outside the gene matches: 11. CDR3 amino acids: CASSYLTSGENADTQYF. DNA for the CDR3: TGTGCCAGCAGTTACCTCACTAGCGGAGAAAATGCAGATACGCAGTATTTT.

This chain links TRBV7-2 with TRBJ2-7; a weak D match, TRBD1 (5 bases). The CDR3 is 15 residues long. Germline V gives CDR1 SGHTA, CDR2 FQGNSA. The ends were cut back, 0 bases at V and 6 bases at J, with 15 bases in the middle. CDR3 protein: CASSLARGPASEQYF. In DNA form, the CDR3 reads TGTGCCAGCAGCTTAGCAAGGGGCCCGGCTTCCGAGCAGTACTTC.

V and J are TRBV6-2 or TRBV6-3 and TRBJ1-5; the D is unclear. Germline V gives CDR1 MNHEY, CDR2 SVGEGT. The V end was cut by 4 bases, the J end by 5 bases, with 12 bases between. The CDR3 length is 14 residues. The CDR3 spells CASSSRRQDQPQHF. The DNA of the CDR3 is TGTGCCAGCAGTTCTAGACGGCAAGATCAGCCCCAGCATTTT.

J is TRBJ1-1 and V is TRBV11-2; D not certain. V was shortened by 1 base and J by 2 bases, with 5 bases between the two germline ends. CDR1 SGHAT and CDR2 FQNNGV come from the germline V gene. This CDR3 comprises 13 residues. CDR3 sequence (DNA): TGTGCCAGCAGCTTAGCCCTCAACACTGAAGCTTTCTTT. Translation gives CASSLALNTEAFF.

CDR3 residues: CASSPRDATGRGRPQHF. CDR3 in DNA: TGTGCCAGCAGCCCCAGGGACGCGACAGGTCGGGGTCGGCCCCAGCATTTT. This rearrangement joins TRBV27 to TRBJ1-5, with TRBD1 as a possible D gene (6 bases). The CDR3 runs to 17 residues. The germline gives CDR1 MNHEY, CDR2 SMNVEV (reference sequence). Trimming cost V 6 bases and J 9 bases, with 27 bases left between them.

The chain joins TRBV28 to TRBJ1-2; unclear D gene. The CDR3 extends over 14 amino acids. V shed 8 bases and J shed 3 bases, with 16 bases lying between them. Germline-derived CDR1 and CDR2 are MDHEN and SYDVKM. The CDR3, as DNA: TGTGCCAGCTCCTTAGGTGGGAGCTACTATGGCTACACCTTC. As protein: CASSLGGSYYGYTF.

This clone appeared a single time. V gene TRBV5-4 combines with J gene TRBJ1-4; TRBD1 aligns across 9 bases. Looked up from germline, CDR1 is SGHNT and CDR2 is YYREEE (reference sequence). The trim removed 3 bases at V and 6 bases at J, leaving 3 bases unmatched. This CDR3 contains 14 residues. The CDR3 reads CASSWGQGDEKLFF. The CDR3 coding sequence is TGTGCCAGCAGCTGGGGACAGGGCGATGAAAAACTGTTTTTT.

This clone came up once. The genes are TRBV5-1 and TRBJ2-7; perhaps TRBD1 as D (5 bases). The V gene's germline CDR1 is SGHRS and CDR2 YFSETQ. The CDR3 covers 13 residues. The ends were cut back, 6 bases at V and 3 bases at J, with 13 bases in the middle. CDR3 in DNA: TGCGCCAGCACCCTAAACGACAGCTACGAGCAGTACTTC. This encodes CASTLNDSYEQYF.

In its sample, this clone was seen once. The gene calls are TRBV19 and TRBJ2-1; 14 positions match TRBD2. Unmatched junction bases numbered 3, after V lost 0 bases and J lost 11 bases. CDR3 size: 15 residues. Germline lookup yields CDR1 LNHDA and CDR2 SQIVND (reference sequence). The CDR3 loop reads CASSIEGTSGSKQFF. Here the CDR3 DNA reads TGTGCCAGTAGTATAGAGGGGACTAGCGGGAGCAAGCAGTTCTTC.

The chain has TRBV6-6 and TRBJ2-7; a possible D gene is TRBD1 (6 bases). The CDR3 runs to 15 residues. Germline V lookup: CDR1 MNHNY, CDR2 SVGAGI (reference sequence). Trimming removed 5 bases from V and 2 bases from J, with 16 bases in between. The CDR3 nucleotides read TGTGCCAGCAGTCAAGTGGGGGCCTTGACCTACGAGCAGTACTTC. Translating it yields CASSQVGALTYEQYF.

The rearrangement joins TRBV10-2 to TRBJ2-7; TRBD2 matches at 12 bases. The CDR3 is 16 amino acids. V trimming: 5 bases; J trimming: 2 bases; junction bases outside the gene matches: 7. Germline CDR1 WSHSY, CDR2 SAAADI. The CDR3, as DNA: TGCGCCAGCAGTAGATCACTAGCGGGGGGACCCTACGAGCAGTACTTC. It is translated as CASSRSLAGGPYEQYF.

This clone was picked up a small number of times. The CDR3 DNA reads TGTGCCAGCAGTTATTCGGGGTTGAGCAATCAGCCCCAGCATTTT. Its protein product is CASSYSGLSNQPQHF. This chain links TRBV6-2 or TRBV6-3 with TRBJ1-5; D gene uncertain. The CDR3 consists of 15 residues. Trimming left V 3 bases short and J 1 base short, with 10 bases between. Germline CDR1 reads MNHEY; CDR2 reads SVGEGT.

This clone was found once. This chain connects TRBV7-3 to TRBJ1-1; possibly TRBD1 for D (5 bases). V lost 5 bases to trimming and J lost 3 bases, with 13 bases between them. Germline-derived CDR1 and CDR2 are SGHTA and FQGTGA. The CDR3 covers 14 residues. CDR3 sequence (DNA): TGTGCCAGCAGCCCCATGGCAGGGTACACTGAAGCTTTCTTT. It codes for CASSPMAGYTEAFF.